This T cell receptor beta chain was observed in a study of OX40 agonist ivuxolimab in advanced cancers. Study in general: Cancers in dose escalation were hepatocellular, melanoma, renal cell and head and neck. Aged roughly 23 to 90 with a mean of approximately 57 years, they were about 80% male.

Clones were read by immunoSEQ multiplex PCR, and TCRdb kept only the in-frame ones, dropping some. Among 89,000 or so clones listed, roughly nine tenths were seen once. General study points: Researchers report that CD8+ T cells had, on average, more expanded clones than CD4+. Dosing at 0.1 to 3.0 mg/kg was accompanied by clonal expansion of CD4+ and CD8+ blood T cells by week 6.

V lost 5 bases and J 5 bases, leaving 9 bases between the germline ends. CDR1 is MDHEN, CDR2 SYDVKM, per germline. CDR3 size: 12 residues. To note about this clone: Its antigen is not identified.

Material: CD4+ or CD8+ T cells sorted from blood, obtained in a trial of the OX40 agonist ivuxolimab. The chain carries TRBV28 and TRBJ1-2; the D is unclear. The source is an adult with an advanced solid tumor such as melanoma, head and neck, liver or kidney cancer. The CDR3 DNA sequence: TGTGCCAGCAGTGTCCGACGGTATGGCTACACCTTC. It encodes CASSVRRYGYTF.